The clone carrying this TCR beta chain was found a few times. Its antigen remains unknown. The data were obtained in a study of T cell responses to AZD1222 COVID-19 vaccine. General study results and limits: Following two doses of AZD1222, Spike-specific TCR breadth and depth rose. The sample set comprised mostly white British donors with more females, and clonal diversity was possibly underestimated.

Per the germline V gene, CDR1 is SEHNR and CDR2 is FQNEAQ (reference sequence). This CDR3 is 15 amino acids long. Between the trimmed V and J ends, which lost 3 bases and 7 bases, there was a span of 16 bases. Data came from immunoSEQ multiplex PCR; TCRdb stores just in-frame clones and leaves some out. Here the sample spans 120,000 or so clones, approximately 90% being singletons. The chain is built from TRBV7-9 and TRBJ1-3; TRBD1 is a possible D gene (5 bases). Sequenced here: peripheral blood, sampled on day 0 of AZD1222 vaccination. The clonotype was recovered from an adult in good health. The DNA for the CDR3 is TGTGCCAGCAGCTTTTGGGCAGGGAGGGCGAACACCATATATTTT. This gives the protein CASSFWAGRANTIYF. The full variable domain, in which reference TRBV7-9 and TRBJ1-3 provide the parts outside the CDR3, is DTGVSQNPRHKITKRGQNVTFRCDPISEHNRLYWYRQTLGQGPEFLTYFQNEAQLEKSRLLSDRFSAERPKGSFSTLEIQRTEQGDSAMYLCASSFWAGRANTIYFGEGSWLTVV.